The 30 T cell receptor beta chains below come from one sample, sequenced in a study of post-analysis software for immune sequencing data. Study results and caveats: Controls had lower frequencies than patients of 4 or 5 TRBV segments, which included TRBV5-6, TRBV5-1 and TRBV20-1.

Prepared TCR beta cDNA libraries contained unique molecular identifiers. TCRdb called the PCR reads again in MiXCR, with one record for every CDR3 protein. This sample has fewer than 900,000 distinct CDR3 sequences; roughly 46% occur once, and the top ten carry roughly 5.2%. These TCRs' antigens remain unknown. Sequencing was performed on blood. All receptors derive from a girl under 18 with multiple sclerosis.

The rearrangement joins TRBV20-1 to TRBJ2-7; TRBD1 might be the D (6 bases). CDR3 length: 13 amino acids. The germline V gene has CDR1 DFQATT and CDR2 SNEGSKA (reference sequence). V was cut by 8 bases and J by 0 bases, with 14 bases left in between. CDR3 protein: CSSKGVSSYEQYF. The CDR3 DNA reads as TGCAGTTCGAAGGGGGTGAGCTCCTACGAGCAGTACTTC.

The chain couples TRBV5-5 to TRBJ2-5, with a tentative D call TRBD1 (7 bases). The end of the DNA is better explained by TRBJ2-7, so the J call may be wrong. Per germline, CDR1 SGHKS and CDR2 YYEKEE (reference sequence). The CDR3 totals 14 residues. The CDR3 DNA reads TGTGCCAGCAGCGCGGGACAGTCTTACTACGAGCAGTACTTC. Amino acids: CASSAGQSYYEQYF.

The rearrangement joins TRBV6-5 to TRBJ1-5; the match to TRBD1 covers 9 bases. The CDR3 has 15 residues. CDR1 is MNHEY, CDR2 SVGAGI, per germline. J gave up 6 bases and V 5 bases, and 8 bases lay outside the gene matches. CDR3 DNA: TGTGCCAGCAGTCCCGGGACAGGGAACCCTCAGCCCCAGCATTTT. Residues: CASSPGTGNPQPQHF.

This chain uses TRBV20-1 with TRBJ2-1, with 14 positions matching TRBD2. This CDR3 region has 18 residues. Losses at the gene ends were 5 bases for V and 7 bases for J; bases not matched to a gene: 16. The germline V gene has CDR1 DFQATT and CDR2 SNEGSKA (reference sequence). In DNA, the CDR3 is TGCAGTGCTCCGCCCCCCGGGACTAGCGGGAGCTGGTGGAATGAGCAGTTCTTC. Translating it yields CSAPPPGTSGSWWNEQFF.

The chain carries TRBV20-1 and TRBJ2-5; D is possibly TRBD1 or TRBD2 (5 bases each). The CDR3 extends over 15 amino acids. The germline gives CDR1 DFQATT, CDR2 SNEGSKA (reference sequence). The V gene lost 3 bases and the J gene lost 4 bases, with 18 bases spanning the gap. The CDR3 nucleotides read TGCAGTGCTAGCCGTCTAGAGGGGATCGGAGAGACCCAGTACTTC. It yields the protein CSASRLEGIGETQYF.

The rearrangement links TRBV7-8 to TRBJ2-5; TRBD2 matches at 9 bases. The CDR3 consists of 16 residues. Germline CDR1 is SGHVS and CDR2 is FQNEAQ. The V and J ends lost 0 bases and 5 bases, in that order; junction bases with no gene match: 7. CDR3 sequence: CASSLASGSFWETQYF. Here the CDR3 DNA reads TGTGCCAGCAGCTTAGCTAGCGGGAGCTTTTGGGAGACCCAGTACTTC.

This clonotype has a handful of counts. The gene calls are TRBV6-1 and TRBJ2-5; 8 bases align to TRBD1. TRBJ2-7 matches the DNA end more closely, so the J call is doubtful. Germline loops: CDR1 MNHNS, CDR2 SASEGT. CDR3 size: 13 residues. DNA of the CDR3: TGTGCCATAGCGGAGACAGGGGTTTACGAGCAGTACTTC. Its translation is CAIAETGVYEQYF.

The chain uses TRBV27 and TRBJ2-7; D call uncertain. CDR1 MNHEY and CDR2 SMNVEV come from the germline V gene (reference sequence). The CDR3 spans 16 residues. V was shortened by 0 bases and J by 1 base, with 13 bases between the two germline ends. This CDR3 reads CASSLSAGDFSYEQYF. Written as DNA, the CDR3 is TGTGCCAGCAGTTTATCCGCAGGCGACTTTTCCTACGAGCAGTACTTC.

DNA for the CDR3: TGCAGTGCTAGAGCACACGGTACTAACTATGGCTACACCTTC. Translating it yields CSARAHGTNYGYTF. The J gene is TRBJ1-2, the V gene TRBV20-1; unclear D gene. This CDR3 comprises 14 residues. Between the trimmed V and J ends, which lost 1 base and 0 bases, there was a span of 9 bases. The germline CDR1 and CDR2 sequences are DFQATT and SNEGSKA (reference sequence).

This clonotype was recorded once. The chain has TRBV15 and TRBJ2-7; TRBD1 might be the D (5 bases). Germline V gives CDR1 LNHNV, CDR2 YYDKDF (reference sequence). CDR3 size: 18 residues. The V gene lost 0 bases and the J gene lost 3 bases, with 21 bases spanning the gap. CDR3 in amino acids: CATSREGQGLGGFYEQYF. The CDR3 nucleotides are TGTGCCACCAGCAGAGAGGGTCAGGGCCTAGGCGGATTCTACGAGCAGTACTTC.

The chain couples TRBV20-1 to TRBJ1-2; 11 positions match TRBD1. Germline assignment: CDR1 DFQATT and CDR2 SNEGSKA (reference sequence). CDR3 length: 13 amino acids. V gave up 5 bases and J gave up 7 bases; unmatched junction bases: 6. The CDR3 is CSALDRGLGGYTF. CDR3 DNA sequence: TGCAGTGCTTTGGACAGGGGGCTGGGTGGCTACACCTTC.

A word on this clonotype: A read error is possible here, since a much larger clone lies one base away. The chain couples TRBV12-3 or TRBV12-4 to TRBJ2-5, with TRBD2 matching 10 bases. The CDR3 contains 14 residues. The DNA of the CDR3 is TGTGCCGGCAGTCCTCTAGCGGGAGCGGAGACCCAGTACTTC. This sequence encodes CAGSPLAGAETQYF.

The sample holds a few counts of this clonotype. Germline and junction disagree at one end, which may indicate a read error. This sequence joins TRBV7-8 and TRBJ2-3, with D tentatively TRBD2 (5 bases). From germline, CDR1 is SGHVS and CDR2 FQNEAQ. The CDR3 is 14 amino acids. The CDR3 region has the DNA TGTGCCAACAGCCTACTCCGGGATGCAGATACGCAGTATTTT. Its translation is CANSLLRDADTQYF.

This chain joins TRBV29-1 and TRBJ1-1; tentative D call: TRBD1 (5 bases). The V gene's germline CDR1 is SQVTM and CDR2 ANQGSEA. V was trimmed by 3 bases and J by 5 bases, leaving 19 bases between them. CDR3 length: 15 residues. CDR3 DNA: TGCAGCGTTGACGGGACGGACGAAGGTAGTACTGAAGCTTTCTTT. Amino acids: CSVDGTDEGSTEAFF.

V usage is TRBV6-5 and J usage is TRBJ2-7; D possibly matches TRBD1 or TRBD2 (5 bases each). Germline loops: CDR1 MNHEY, CDR2 SVGAGI. The CDR3 runs to 14 residues. The ends were cut back, 6 bases at V and 7 bases at J, with 19 bases in the middle. Written as DNA, the CDR3 is TGTGCCAGCAGATGTCCCGGGACCCCGGGGGAGCAGTACTTC. Its protein product is CASRCPGTPGEQYF.

This clonotype was counted a few times. The rearrangement uses TRBV10-3 and TRBJ2-6; maybe TRBD2 (6 bases). The CDR3 runs to 15 residues. Germline V CDR1 and CDR2: ENHRY, SYGVKD. V was cut by 6 bases and J by 4 bases, with 13 bases left in between. The CDR3 DNA is TGTGCCATCAGCGGTGGCGGGACCGGGGCCAACGTCCTGACTTTC. This sequence encodes CAISGGGTGANVLTF.

The V gene is TRBV24-1, the J gene TRBJ1-5; TRBD1 agrees at 7 bases. The CDR3 runs to 15 residues. V trimming: 10 bases; J trimming: 2 bases; junction bases outside the gene matches: 10. Germline V gene sequence: CDR1 KGHDR, CDR2 SFDVKD. CDR3 nucleotide sequence: TGTGCCACGTCCGCAAGGGGGCAGGGCAATCAGCCCCAGCATTTT. This gives the protein CATSARGQGNQPQHF.

Remarks on this clonotype: A read error may account for a junction end that differs from germline. The chain combines TRBV4-2 with TRBJ1-3; 10 positions match TRBD1. Germline CDR1 is LGHNA and CDR2 is YNFKEQ. The CDR3 totals 15 residues. CDR3 bases: TGTGCCAGCAGTCAAGACAGGGGGCTTGGAAACACCATATATTTT. It specifies CASSQDRGLGNTIYF.

The V call is TRBV4-3, the J call TRBJ2-1, with 9 bases fitting TRBD2. There are 15 residues in the CDR3. In germline, CDR1 is LGHNA, CDR2 YSLEER. The V segment lost 0 bases and the J segment 7 bases; nucleotides outside the gene matches: 4. Here the CDR3 reads CASSQDGLARNEQFF. CDR3 coding DNA: TGCGCCAGCAGCCAAGATGGACTAGCGAGGAATGAGCAGTTCTTC.

Only one count was recorded for this clonotype. The rearrangement joins TRBV29-1 to TRBJ1-2; a possible D gene is TRBD1 (6 bases). Germline CDR1 and CDR2: SQVTM and ANQGSEA. Trimming took 5 bases from V and 2 from J, leaving 15 bases between them. CDR3 size: 14 residues. The CDR3 here is CSVLGRGLNYGYTF. CDR3 bases: TGCAGCGTTCTCGGCCGGGGGCTGAACTATGGCTACACCTTC.

This rearrangement joins TRBV9 to TRBJ1-2, with D possibly being TRBD1 (5 bases). The length of the CDR3 is 13 residues. Trimming stripped 4 bases from V and 6 bases from J, with 13 bases between. CDR1 and CDR2 (germline): SGDLS, YYNGEE. The CDR3 region has the DNA TGTGCCAGCAGCTACACGGGGCAGGATGGCTACACCTTC. It translates to CASSYTGQDGYTF.

Only a few counts were recorded for this clonotype. This chain uses TRBV12-5 with TRBJ1-1, with D unresolved. Germline V gene sequence: CDR1 LGHNT, CDR2 FRNRAP. Trimming stripped 1 base from V and 7 bases from J, with 13 bases between. The CDR3 spans 14 residues. CDR3: CASGLALWSYEAFF. The CDR3 DNA is TGTGCTAGTGGTTTGGCCTTATGGTCGTATGAAGCTTTCTTT.

This chain joins TRBV9 and TRBJ2-1; TRBD2 aligns across 13 bases. The germline gives CDR1 SGDLS, CDR2 YYNGEE. V lost 0 bases to trimming and J lost 5 bases; unmatched junction nucleotides: 11. The CDR3 has 19 residues. The CDR3 reads CASSVGGGLAGESHNEQFF. CDR3 sequence (DNA): TGTGCCAGCAGCGTAGGAGGAGGACTAGCGGGAGAATCCCACAATGAGCAGTTCTTC.

V is TRBV27 and J is TRBJ1-2; 7 nucleotides align to TRBD1. Trimming at V came to 3 bases and at J to 8 bases, leaving 12 bases not matched to a gene. This CDR3 region has 15 residues. Germline CDR1 reads MNHEY; CDR2 reads SMNVEV (reference sequence). The CDR3 loop reads CASSFLDRVGGGYTF. The CDR3 coding sequence is TGTGCCAGCAGTTTCCTCGACAGGGTCGGGGGCGGCTACACCTTC.

This clonotype was seen just once. The V gene is TRBV5-5, the J gene TRBJ1-5; 10 nucleotides line up with TRBD1. The CDR3 sequence is 15 residues long. The V gene's germline CDR1 is SGHKS and CDR2 YYEKEE (reference sequence). Trimming took 6 bases from V and 6 from J; bases not matched to a gene: 9. CDR3 loop: CASTQLTGGIQPQHF. CDR3 nucleotides: TGTGCCAGCACCCAACTGACAGGGGGCATTCAGCCCCAGCATTTT.

This clonotype was seen only a few times. The chain carries TRBV29-1 and TRBJ2-7; D call uncertain. V lost 3 bases and J lost 0, with 12 bases in between. Germline lookup yields CDR1 SQVTM and CDR2 ANQGSEA. CDR3 size: 14 residues. The CDR3 region is CSVDGGVGSYEQYF. CDR3 sequence (DNA): TGCAGCGTTGACGGTGGGGTCGGCTCCTACGAGCAGTACTTC.

The chain links TRBV20-1 to TRBJ2-3; 7 bases line up with TRBD2. V shed 4 bases and J 2 bases; nucleotides not matched to a gene: 15. Per the germline V gene, CDR1 is DFQATT and CDR2 is SNEGSKA (reference sequence). The CDR3 runs to 17 residues. The CDR3 DNA reads TGCAGTGCTAACCCGCCTAGCGGCCAAATAGACACAGATACGCAGTATTTT. Translating it yields CSANPPSGQIDTDTQYF.

The rearrangement joins TRBV12-3 or TRBV12-4 to TRBJ2-1; 10 bases agree with TRBD2. Germline trimming cut 6 bases from V and 2 bases from J; bases unmatched to any gene: 4. This CDR3 has 15 amino acids. CDR3 sequence (DNA): TGTGCCAGCAGGGCTAGCGGGAGCCCCTACAATGAGCAGTTCTTC. It is translated as CASRASGSPYNEQFF.

The table lists this clonotype with a few counts. V and J are TRBV15 and TRBJ2-7, with 7 bases fitting TRBD1. The J call is uncertain, as TRBJ2-5 better fits the DNA end. Germline CDR1 LNHNV, CDR2 YYDKDF (reference sequence). The CDR3 loop spans 14 amino acids. The CDR3 reads CATSSLTGLETQYF. In DNA, the CDR3 is TGTGCCACCAGCAGCTTGACAGGGTTGGAGACCCAGTACTTC.

This clonotype was seen a few times. This chain links TRBV20-1 with TRBJ2-1; D remains ambiguous. Trimming pared 1 base from V and 0 bases from J, leaving 13 bases between. Germline CDR1 and CDR2: DFQATT and SNEGSKA (reference sequence). The CDR3 loop spans 16 amino acids. The CDR3 is CSARVQGRISYNEQFF. CDR3 DNA: TGCAGTGCTAGAGTCCAAGGACGGATCTCCTACAATGAGCAGTTCTTC.